Below, one TCR beta chain is given with its context. Its antigen is not yet known. No much larger clone is present one base from it, and per-base qualities are unavailable. This specimen's time point label, interpreted: about 28 days (+/-7) after the second vaccine dose. Because spike-specific TCR depth and breadth did not differ between the two schedules, AZD1222 recipients who got a second dose at roughly 4 weeks were pooled with those who got a second dose at roughly 12 weeks. The vaccinee samples were drawn from two UK trials, COV001 and COV002, one of which was a single-blind randomized controlled phase 2/3 trial testing AZD1222 (ChAdOx1 nCoV-19) in healthy adults. Trial participant PBMC samples were collected at day 0 and day 28 after the second dose for TCRbeta chain sequencing. There are 17 amino acids in the CDR3, from cysteine to phenylalanine inclusive. Only the CDR3 DNA stays, 51 bases, in frame from base 1. Cut back by 4 bases and 1 base, the V and J ends lie 18 bases apart. CDR1 and CDR2 were assigned from the germline V gene as LGHNA and YSLEER.

The CDR3 regions of human TCRbeta chains were subjected to immunosequencing. In the original analysis: Repertoire TCRs were checked for matches against a reference library of SARS-CoV-2-specific TCRs that had been generated using the MIRA antigen-specificity platform. Breadth was defined as the fraction of unique TCRs that were SARS-CoV-2-associated. Depth was defined as the fraction of total T cells that were SARS-CoV-2-associated. Using the MIRA data, each spike-specific TCR was mapped to the spike region that the TCR reacts to and placed in a CD4 or CD8 class. Log10-transformed breadth and depth values were compared by one-way ANOVA with Sidak's multiple comparisons tests. The clones in this table, taken by TCRdb from immuneACCESS, are in-frame only. Not every clone is retained; where verified, under half of the shortfall comes from an unresolved V gene, and the cause of the rest is unknown. The V and J calls and clone size come from that table; D and trimming were worked out from the DNA. The sample includes roughly 200,000 clones, with approximately 90% observed a single time. Of the sample, around 3.6% is held by the ten largest clones.

This entry is derived from a study of T cell responses to AZD1222 COVID-19 vaccine (dated by TCRdb to 2020 to 2022). A note on the overall study: TCR sequencing was performed for some 250 trial participants, of whom 200 to 220 were given two doses of AZD1222 and around 25 were given two doses of MenACWY control vaccine. Trial participants were enrolled by age into subgroups of 18-55, 56-69 and 70-plus years, and about 150, 27 and 61 TCR-sequenced participants, respectively, were included in these subgroups. Overall study results and their limits: Reportedly, close to half of the unique spike-specific TCRs recognized epitopes lying outside the regions that are mutated in the B.1.351 and B.1.1.7 variants. After two AZD1222 doses, both the breadth and the depth of spike-specific TCRs were significantly higher than at day 0 and than in MenACWY recipients. No day 14 peak-response samples were available, so repertoires were characterized only after the peak T cell response. Conclusions about previously exposed vaccinees are limited because only six or seven AZD1222 recipients were SARS-CoV-2 seropositive at baseline. Participants were mostly white British and included more females than males, and it was suggested by the authors that clonal diversity may have been underestimated. Vaccine-associated CD4 TCRs spanned the whole spike protein, with dominant responses in regions 160-218 and 743-854. In the small 56-69-year group, the increase in depth fell short of significance, most likely because of low power.

The rearrangement combines TRBV4-3 with TRBJ2-3; a weak D assignment points to TRBD1 (6 bases agree). The sample consisted of peripheral blood, taken 28 days after the second AZD1222 dose. This TCR was recovered from an adult who received the AZD1222 COVID-19 vaccine. The CDR3 reads CASSRIYRVGGTDTQYF. The nucleotide sequence is given as TGCGCCAGCAGCCGCATCTACAGGGTCGGGGGCACAGATACGCAGTATTTT.